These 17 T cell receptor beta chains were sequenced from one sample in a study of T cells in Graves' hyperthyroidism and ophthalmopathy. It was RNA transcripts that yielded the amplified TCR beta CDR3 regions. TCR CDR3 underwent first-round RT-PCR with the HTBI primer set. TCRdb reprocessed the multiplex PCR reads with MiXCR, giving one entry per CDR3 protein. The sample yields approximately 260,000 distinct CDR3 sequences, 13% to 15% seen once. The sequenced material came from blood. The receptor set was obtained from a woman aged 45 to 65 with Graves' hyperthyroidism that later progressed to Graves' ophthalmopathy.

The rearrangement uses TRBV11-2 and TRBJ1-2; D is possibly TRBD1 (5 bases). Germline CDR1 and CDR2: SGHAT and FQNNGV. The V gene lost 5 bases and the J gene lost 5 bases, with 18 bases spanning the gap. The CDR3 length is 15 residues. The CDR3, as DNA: TGTGCCAGCAGCCGGGGCCTTCAGAATGCTTATGGCTACACCTTC. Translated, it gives CASSRGLQNAYGYTF. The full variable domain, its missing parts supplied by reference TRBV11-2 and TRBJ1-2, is EAGVAQSPRYKIIEKRQSVAFWCNPISGHATLYWYQQILGQGPKLLIQFQNNGVVDDSQLPKDRFSAERLKGVDSTLKIQPAKLEDSAVYLCASSRGLQNAYGYTFGSGTRLTVV.

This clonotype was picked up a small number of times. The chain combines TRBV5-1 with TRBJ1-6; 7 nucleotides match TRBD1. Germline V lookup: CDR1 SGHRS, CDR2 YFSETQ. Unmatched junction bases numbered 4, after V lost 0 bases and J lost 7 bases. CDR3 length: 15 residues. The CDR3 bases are TGCGCCAGCAGCTTGGGAGGGACAGAAAATTCACCCCTCCACTTT. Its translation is CASSLGGTENSPLHF.

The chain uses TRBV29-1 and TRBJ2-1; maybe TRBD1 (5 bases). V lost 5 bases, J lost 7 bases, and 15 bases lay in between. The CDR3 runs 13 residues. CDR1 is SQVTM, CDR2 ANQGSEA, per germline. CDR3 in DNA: TGCAGCGTTTACGAAGGAGACAGAAATGAGCAGTTCTTC. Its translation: CSVYEGDRNEQFF.

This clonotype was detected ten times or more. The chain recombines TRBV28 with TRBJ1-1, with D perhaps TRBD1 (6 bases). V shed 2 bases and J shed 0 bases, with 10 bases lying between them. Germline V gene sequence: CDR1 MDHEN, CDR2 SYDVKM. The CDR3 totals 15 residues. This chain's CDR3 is CASSLGGQMNTEAFF. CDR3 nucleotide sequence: TGTGCCAGCAGTTTAGGAGGACAGATGAACACTGAAGCTTTCTTT.

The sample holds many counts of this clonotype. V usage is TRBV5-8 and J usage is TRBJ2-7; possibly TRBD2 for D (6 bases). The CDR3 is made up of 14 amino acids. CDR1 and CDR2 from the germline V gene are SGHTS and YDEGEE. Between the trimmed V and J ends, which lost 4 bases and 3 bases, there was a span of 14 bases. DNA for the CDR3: TGTGCCAGCAGCCCGAATCGCGGGGACTACGAGCAGTACTTC. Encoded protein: CASSPNRGDYEQYF. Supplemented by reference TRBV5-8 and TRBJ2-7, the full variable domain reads EAGVTQSPTHLIKTRGQQATLRCSPISGHTSVYWYQQALGLGLQFLLWYDEGEERNRGNFPPRFSGRQFPNYSSELNVNALELEDSALYLCASSPNRGDYEQYFGPGTRLTVT.

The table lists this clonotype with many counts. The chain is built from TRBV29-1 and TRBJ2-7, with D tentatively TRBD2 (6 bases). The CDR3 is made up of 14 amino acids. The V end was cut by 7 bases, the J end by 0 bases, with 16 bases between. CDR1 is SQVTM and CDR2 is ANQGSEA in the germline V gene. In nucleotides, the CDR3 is TGCAGCGCCGGGCGGGGAGCGCACTCCTACGAGCAGTACTTC. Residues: CSAGRGAHSYEQYF.

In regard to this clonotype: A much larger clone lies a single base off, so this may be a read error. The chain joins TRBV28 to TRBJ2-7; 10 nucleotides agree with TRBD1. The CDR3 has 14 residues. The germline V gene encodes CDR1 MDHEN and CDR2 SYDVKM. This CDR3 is CASSIDRGPYEKYF. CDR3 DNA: TGTGCCAGCAGCATCGACAGGGGGCCATACGAGAAGTACTTC.

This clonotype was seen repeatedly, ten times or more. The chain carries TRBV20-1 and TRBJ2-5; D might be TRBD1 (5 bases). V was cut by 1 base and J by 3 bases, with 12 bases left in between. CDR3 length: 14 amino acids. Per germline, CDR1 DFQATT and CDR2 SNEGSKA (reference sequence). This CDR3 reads CSARVRAGEETQYF. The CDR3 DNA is TGCAGTGCTAGAGTCAGGGCTGGGGAAGAGACCCAGTACTTC.

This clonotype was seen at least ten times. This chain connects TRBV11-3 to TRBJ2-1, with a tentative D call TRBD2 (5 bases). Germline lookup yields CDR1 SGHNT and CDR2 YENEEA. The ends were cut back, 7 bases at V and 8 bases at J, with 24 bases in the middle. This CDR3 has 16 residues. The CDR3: CASTPMRAACCDEQFF. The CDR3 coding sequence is TGTGCCAGCACCCCCATGCGGGCTGCGTGCTGCGATGAGCAGTTCTTC.

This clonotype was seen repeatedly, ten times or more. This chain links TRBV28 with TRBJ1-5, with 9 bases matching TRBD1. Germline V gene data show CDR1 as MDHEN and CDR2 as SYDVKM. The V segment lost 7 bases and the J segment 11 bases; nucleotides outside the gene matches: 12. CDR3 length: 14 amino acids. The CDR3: CASTPGQGGLTQHF. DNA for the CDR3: TGTGCCAGCACCCCGGGACAGGGAGGCTTGACCCAGCATTTT.

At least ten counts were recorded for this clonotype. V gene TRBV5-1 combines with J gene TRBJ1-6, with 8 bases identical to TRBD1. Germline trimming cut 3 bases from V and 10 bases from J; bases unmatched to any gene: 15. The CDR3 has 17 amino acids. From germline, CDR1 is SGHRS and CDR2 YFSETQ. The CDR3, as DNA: TGCGCCAGCAGCTCAAGTGGGAGACAGGGGAAAGAGTCACCCCTCCACTTT. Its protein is CASSSSGRQGKESPLHF.

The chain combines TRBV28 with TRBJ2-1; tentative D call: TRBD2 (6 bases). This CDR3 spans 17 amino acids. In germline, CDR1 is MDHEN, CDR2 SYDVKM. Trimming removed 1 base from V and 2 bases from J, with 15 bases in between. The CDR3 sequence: CASSLSSSAVTYNEQFF. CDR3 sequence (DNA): TGTGCCAGCAGTTTATCTTCTAGCGCGGTCACCTACAATGAGCAGTTCTTC.

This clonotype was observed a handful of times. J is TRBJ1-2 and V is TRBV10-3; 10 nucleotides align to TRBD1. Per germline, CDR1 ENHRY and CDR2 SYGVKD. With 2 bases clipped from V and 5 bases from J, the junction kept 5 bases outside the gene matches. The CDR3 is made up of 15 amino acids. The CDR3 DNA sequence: TGTGCCATCAGTGAGCCGGGACAGGGGTTTTATGGCTACACCTTC. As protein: CAISEPGQGFYGYTF.

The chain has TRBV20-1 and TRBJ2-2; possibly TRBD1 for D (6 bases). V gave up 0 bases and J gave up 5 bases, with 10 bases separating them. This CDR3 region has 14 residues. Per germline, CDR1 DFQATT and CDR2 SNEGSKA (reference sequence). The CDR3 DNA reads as TGCAGTGCTAGAGAGGCAGGGGTTACCGGGGAGCTGTTTTTT. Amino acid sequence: CSAREAGVTGELFF.

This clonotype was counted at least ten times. The CDR3 DNA reads TGTGCCAGCAGCGTAGGCACTAGCGACTCCTACGAGCAGTACTTC. Protein: CASSVGTSDSYEQYF. V and J are TRBV9 and TRBJ2-7; 7 nucleotides match TRBD2. CDR1 is SGDLS, CDR2 YYNGEE, per germline. V lost 0 bases to trimming and J lost 0 bases; unmatched junction nucleotides: 3. The length of the CDR3 is 15 residues.

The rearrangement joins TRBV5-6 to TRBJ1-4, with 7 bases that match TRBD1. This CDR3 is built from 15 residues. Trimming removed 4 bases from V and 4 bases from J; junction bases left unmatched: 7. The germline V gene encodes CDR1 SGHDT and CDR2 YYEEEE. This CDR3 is CASSKQGWLNEKLFF. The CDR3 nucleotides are TGTGCCAGCAGCAAACAGGGGTGGCTTAATGAAAAACTGTTTTTT.

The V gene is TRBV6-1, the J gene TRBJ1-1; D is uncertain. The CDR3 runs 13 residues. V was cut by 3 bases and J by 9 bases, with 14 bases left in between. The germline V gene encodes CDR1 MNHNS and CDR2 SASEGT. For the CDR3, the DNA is TGTGCCAGCAGTGATCTGGGCCCGTTCCAAGCTTTCTTT. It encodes CASSDLGPFQAFF.